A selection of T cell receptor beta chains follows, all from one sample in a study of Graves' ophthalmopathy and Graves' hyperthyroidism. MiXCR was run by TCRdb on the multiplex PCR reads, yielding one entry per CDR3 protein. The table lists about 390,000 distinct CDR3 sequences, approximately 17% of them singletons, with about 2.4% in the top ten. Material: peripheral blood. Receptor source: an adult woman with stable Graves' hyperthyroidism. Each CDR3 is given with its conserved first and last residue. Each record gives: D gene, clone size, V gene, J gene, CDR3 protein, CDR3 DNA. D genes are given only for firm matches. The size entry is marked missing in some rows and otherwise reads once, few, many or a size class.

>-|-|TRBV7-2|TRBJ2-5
CASSGGAGETQYF
TGTGCCAGCAGCGGGGGGGCCGGAGAGACCCAGTACTTC
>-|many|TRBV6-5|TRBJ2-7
CASSYGANYEQYF
TGTGCCAGCAGTTACGGGGCAAACTACGAGCAGTACTTC
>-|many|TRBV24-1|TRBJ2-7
CATPSPGTKGGSYEQYF
TGTGCCACCCCAAGCCCCGGAACGAAAGGGGGGTCCTACGAGCAGTACTTC
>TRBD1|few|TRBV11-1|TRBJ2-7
CASSLYRGRDEQYF
TGTGCCAGCAGCTTATACAGGGGGCGCGACGAGCAGTACTTC
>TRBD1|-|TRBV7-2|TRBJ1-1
CASSLLDRETEAFF
TGTGCCAGCAGCTTATTAGACAGGGAAACTGAAGCTTTCTTT
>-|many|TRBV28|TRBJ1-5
CASKKDSISNQPQHF
TGTGCCAGCAAAAAGGACAGTATTAGCAATCAGCCCCAGCATTTT
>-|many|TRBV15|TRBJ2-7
CATSRSGSLHEQYF
TGTGCCACCAGCAGATCCGGGAGTTTACACGAGCAGTACTTC
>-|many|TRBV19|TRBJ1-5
CASSTRGAANQPQHF
TGTGCCAGCTCGACCCGGGGGGCGGCCAATCAGCCCCAGCATTTT
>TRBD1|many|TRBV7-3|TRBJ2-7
CASSAGTGITYEQYF
TGTGCCAGCAGCGCAGGGACAGGGATTACCTACGAGCAGTACTTC
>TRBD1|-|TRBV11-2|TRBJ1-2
CASSITRDRGSGYTF
TGTGCCAGCAGCATCACCCGGGACAGGGGATCTGGCTACACCTTC